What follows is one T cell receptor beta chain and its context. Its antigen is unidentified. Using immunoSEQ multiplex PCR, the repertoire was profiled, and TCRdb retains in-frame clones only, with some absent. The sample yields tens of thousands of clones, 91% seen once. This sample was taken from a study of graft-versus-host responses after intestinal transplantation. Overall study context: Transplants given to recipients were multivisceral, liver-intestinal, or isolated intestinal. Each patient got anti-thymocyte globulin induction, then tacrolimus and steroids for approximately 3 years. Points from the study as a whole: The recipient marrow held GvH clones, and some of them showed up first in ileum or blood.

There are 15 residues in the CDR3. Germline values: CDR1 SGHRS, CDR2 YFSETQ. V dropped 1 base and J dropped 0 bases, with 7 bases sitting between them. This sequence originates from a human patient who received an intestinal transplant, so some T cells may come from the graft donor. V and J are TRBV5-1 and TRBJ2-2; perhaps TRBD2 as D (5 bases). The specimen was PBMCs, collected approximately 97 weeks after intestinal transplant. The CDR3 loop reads CASSLRGTNTGELFF. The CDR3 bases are TGCGCCAGCAGCTTGAGAGGGACGAACACCGGGGAGCTGTTTTTT. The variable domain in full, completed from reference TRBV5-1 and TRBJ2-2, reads KAGVTQTPRYLIKTRGQQVTLSCSPISGHRSVSWYQQTPGQGLQFLFEYFSETQRNKGNFPGRFSGRQFSNSRSEMNVSTLELGDSALYLCASSLRGTNTGELFFGEGSRLTVL.